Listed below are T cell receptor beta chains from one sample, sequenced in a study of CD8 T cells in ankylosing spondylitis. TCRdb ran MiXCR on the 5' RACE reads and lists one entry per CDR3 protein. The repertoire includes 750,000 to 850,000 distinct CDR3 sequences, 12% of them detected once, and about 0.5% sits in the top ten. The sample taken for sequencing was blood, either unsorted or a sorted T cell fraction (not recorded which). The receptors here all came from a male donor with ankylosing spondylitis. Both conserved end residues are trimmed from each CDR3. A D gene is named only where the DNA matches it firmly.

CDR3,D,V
SAKDGDNEQF,.,TRBV20-1
ASSLQGVGETQY,.,TRBV9
ASTKLAGGDNEQF,TRBD2,TRBV3-1
SARSRKYGLLYNEQF,.,TRBV20-1
ASSPRKHRVTGELF,.,TRBV12-3/TRBV12-4
SVLPGLASNEQF,TRBD2,TRBV20-1
ASSLAGEGAF,.,TRBV5-1
ASSPHQGFMNTEAF,.,TRBV18
SARDSGESNEKLF,.,TRBV20-1
SALPWPGAENT,.,TRBV29-1
ASSPRTSGASWTDTQY,TRBD2,TRBV6-2/TRBV6-3
ASSLGVVVAGVNEQF,TRBD2,TRBV11-2
ATRQGASNEQF,TRBD1,TRBV24-1
SARYKTGMEQPQH,TRBD1,TRBV20-1
ASRTPGTGDTGELF,TRBD1,TRBV6-6
SARRGAATDTQY,.,TRBV20-1
ASSPGSASVSYEQY,.,TRBV11-3
SADPTSGRYEQY,TRBD2,TRBV20-1
ASSPRSTVYGYT,.,TRBV18
SARDWQGGSDTQY,TRBD2,TRBV20-1
ASSFILSSYEQY,.,TRBV28
ASSSAGVEQF,.,TRBV7-2
ASSEQGISTDTQY,.,TRBV10-2
ASSRTVRETQY,.,TRBV7-3
SARQPSGRGYNEQF,TRBD2,TRBV20-1
ASSLAGSAGGNEQF,.,TRBV5-1
SVVGQAGETQY,TRBD1,TRBV29-1
ASSDARDYTIYEQY,TRBD2,TRBV6-1
ATHPAGGTEAF,.,TRBV6-2/TRBV6-3
SALKAGQGYQPQH,TRBD1,TRBV20-1
SVGGTSGSLRSYNEQF,TRBD2,TRBV29-1
ASSTWGQSGANVLT,.,TRBV21-1
ASSSGQSSYEQY,TRBD1,TRBV5-1
SASGQAGLAKNIQY,.,TRBV20-1
ASSVGLAGGPETQY,TRBD2,TRBV9
ASSSLNRVNYGYT,.,TRBV7-9
ASSSLPPRLGVPQH,.,TRBV7-2
SVGLRDTQY,.,TRBV20-1
ASSLKSSSDEQF,.,TRBV5-4
ASSYYPGLNEAF,.,TRBV5-1
ASSTITGRPYGYT,.,TRBV25-1
AIGRTSRDEQF,.,TRBV10-3
ASSPTSWGKY,.,TRBV6-1
SASMWGGNNEQF,.,TRBV20-1
SQLRETQY,.,TRBV20-1
ASSRDHRFYEQY,.,TRBV7-2
ASSYSNSGARDTQY,.,TRBV6-5
ASSQLTNSYEQY,.,TRBV4-3
SARLWRVENIQY,.,TRBV20-1
ASSRSGTGSTQY,TRBD2,TRBV7-9